This entry features one T cell receptor (beta chain) sequence. The sample originates from a study of blood T cell repertoires in COVID-19. On the study more broadly: The United States, Italy and Spain provided the acute and convalescent COVID-19 samples. The analysed material was cDNA or gDNA that came from T cells, B-cell-depleted T cells, or PBMCs.

The authors' processing: Reference gene primer amplification yielded estimated nucleated cell counts. Here immunoSEQ multiplex PCR was the method, and the copy in TCRdb shows in-frame clones only, minus some. V, J and clone size derive from that table, while D and trimming were established from the DNA sequence. The sample contains fewer than 200,000 clones, around 80% of which appear only once. J was trimmed by 4 bases and V by 4 bases; bases with no gene match: 5. Germline CDR1 reads KGHDR; CDR2 reads SFDVKD. This CDR3 is 16 amino acids long. Seattle-derived patients entered the study during active infection and were followed longitudinally.

The origin of this receptor is a woman in her sixties with COVID-19, enrolled during active disease. The sequenced material came from peripheral blood. V is TRBV24-1 and J is TRBJ2-1, with 11 bases that match TRBD2. The CDR3: CATSDSGTSGYNEQFF. The CDR3 nucleotides read TGTGCCACCAGTGACTCAGGGACTAGCGGATACAATGAGCAGTTCTTC.